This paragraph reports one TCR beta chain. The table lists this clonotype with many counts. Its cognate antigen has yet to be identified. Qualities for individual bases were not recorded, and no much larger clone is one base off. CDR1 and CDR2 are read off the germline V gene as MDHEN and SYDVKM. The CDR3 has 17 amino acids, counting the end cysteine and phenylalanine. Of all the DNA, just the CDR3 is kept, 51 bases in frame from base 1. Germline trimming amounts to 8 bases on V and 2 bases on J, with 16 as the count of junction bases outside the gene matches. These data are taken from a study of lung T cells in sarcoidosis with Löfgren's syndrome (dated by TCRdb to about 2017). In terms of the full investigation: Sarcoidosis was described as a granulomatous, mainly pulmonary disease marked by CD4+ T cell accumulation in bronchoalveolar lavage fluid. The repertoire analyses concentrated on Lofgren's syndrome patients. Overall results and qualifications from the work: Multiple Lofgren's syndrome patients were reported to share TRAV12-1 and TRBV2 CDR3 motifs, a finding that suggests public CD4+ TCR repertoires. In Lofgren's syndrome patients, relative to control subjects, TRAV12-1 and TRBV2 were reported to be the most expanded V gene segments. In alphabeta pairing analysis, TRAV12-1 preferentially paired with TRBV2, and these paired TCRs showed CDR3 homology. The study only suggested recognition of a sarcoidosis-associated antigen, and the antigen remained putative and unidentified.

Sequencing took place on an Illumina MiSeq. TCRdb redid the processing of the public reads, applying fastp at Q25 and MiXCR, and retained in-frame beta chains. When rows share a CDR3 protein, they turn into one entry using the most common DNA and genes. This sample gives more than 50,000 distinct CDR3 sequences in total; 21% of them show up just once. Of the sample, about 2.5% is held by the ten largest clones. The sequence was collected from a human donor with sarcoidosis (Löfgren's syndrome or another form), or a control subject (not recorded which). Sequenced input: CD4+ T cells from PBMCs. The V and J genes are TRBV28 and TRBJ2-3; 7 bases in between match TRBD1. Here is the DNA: TGTGCCAGCCATTACTCACTTGGTGGGACAGCCACAGATACGCAGTATTTT. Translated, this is CASHYSLGGTATDTQYF.